A selection of T cell receptor beta chains follows, all from one sample in a study of shared clonotypes between healthy human individuals. Data came from immunoSEQ multiplex PCR; TCRdb stores just in-frame clones and leaves some out. Of 2 million to 2.5 million clones listed, approximately 94% are singletons. The sequenced material came from naive CD8+ T cells from PBMCs. These receptors all stem from a man aged 18 to 29 in good health. Some clones in this sample may be carry-over from other donors' samples. Each CDR3 is given with its conserved first and last residue. D genes are given only for firm matches.

v_gene	len	j_gene	d_gene	CDR3aa	CDR3nt
TRBV11-2	18	TRBJ1-5	TRBD1	CASSLDLPDRGRNQPQHF	TGTGCCAGCAGCTTAGATCTACCGGACAGGGGGAGGAATCAGCCCCAGCATTTT
TRBV30	15	TRBJ2-7	TRBD2	CAWSSEASGPYEQYF	TGTGCCTGGAGTTCCGAGGCTAGCGGCCCCTACGAGCAGTACTTC
TRBV19	15	TRBJ1-4	.	CASSMMPAAAEKLFF	TGTGCCAGTAGTATGATGCCGGCAGCCGCTGAAAAACTGTTTTTT
TRBV9	15	TRBJ1-2	TRBD1	CASSDNRDRYHGYTF	TGTGCCAGCAGCGACAACCGGGACAGATATCATGGCTACACCTTC
TRBV27	15	TRBJ2-2	.	CASSASDRRPGELFF	TGTGCCAGCAGTGCCTCGGACCGCCGGCCCGGGGAGCTGTTTTTT
TRBV13	17	TRBJ2-7	TRBD2	CASSPGLAGGPPYEQYF	TGTGCCAGCAGCCCGGGACTAGCGGGAGGGCCCCCCTACGAGCAGTACTTC
TRBV4-2	15	TRBJ1-1	.	CASSPGDPLNTEAFF	TGTGCCAGCAGCCCCGGGGACCCACTGAACACTGAAGCTTTCTTT
TRBV9	15	TRBJ1-4	.	CASSVGGATNEKLFF	TGTGCCAGCAGCGTAGGAGGAGCAACTAATGAAAAACTGTTTTTT
TRBV11-2	17	TRBJ2-6	TRBD1	CASSYLDRAVGANVLTF	TGTGCCAGCAGCTACCTGGACAGGGCTGTCGGGGCCAACGTCCTGACTTTC
TRBV11-2	14	TRBJ2-7	.	CASSLVGRSYEQYF	TGTGCCAGCAGCTTAGTTGGCAGATCATACGAGCAGTACTTC
TRBV29-1	14	TRBJ1-4	.	CSVLSTATNEKLFF	TGCAGCGTACTGTCAACCGCAACTAATGAAAAACTGTTTTTT
TRBV5-6	17	TRBJ1-2	.	CASSTGRSMPSNYGYTF	TGTGCCAGCAGCACCGGACGGTCTATGCCTTCTAACTATGGCTACACCTTC
TRBV6-6	16	TRBJ2-1	TRBD2	CASSYSPTSSRLEQFF	TGTGCCAGCAGTTACTCCCCGACTAGCTCAAGGTTAGAGCAGTTCTTC
TRBV28	12	TRBJ1-2	.	CASSPGYYGYTF	TGTGCCAGCAGCCCAGGGTACTATGGCTACACCTTC
TRBV9	17	TRBJ1-1	.	CASSPRPGAWGNTEAFF	TGTGCCAGCAGCCCCCGGCCGGGGGCGTGGGGGAACACTGAAGCTTTCTTT
TRBV10-2	15	TRBJ1-3	.	CASSEWKGVGNTIYF	TGCGCCAGCAGTGAGTGGAAGGGTGTCGGAAACACCATATATTTT
TRBV11-2	15	TRBJ2-7	TRBD2	CASSHRQRGAYEQYF	TGTGCCAGCAGCCACCGCCAGCGGGGGGCCTACGAGCAGTACTTC
TRBV7-6	14	TRBJ2-7	.	CASSLVENSYEQYF	TGTGCCAGCAGCTTAGTTGAAAACTCCTACGAGCAGTACTTC
TRBV6-5	14	TRBJ2-6	.	CASSWGPGANVLTF	TGTGCCAGCAGTTGGGGGCCTGGGGCCAACGTCCTGACTTTC
TRBV27	15	TRBJ1-1	.	CASSPDGQGNGEAFF	TGTGCCAGCAGTCCTGACGGGCAGGGCAATGGCGAAGCTTTCTTT
TRBV23-1	17	TRBJ2-4	.	CASSHPGTVLAKNIQYF	TGCGCCAGCAGTCACCCCGGGACGGTACTAGCCAAAAACATTCAGTACTTC
TRBV19	14	TRBJ2-6	.	CASKPLDLANVLTF	TGTGCCAGTAAACCGTTGGACTTGGCCAACGTCCTGACTTTC
TRBV25-1	14	TRBJ1-3	TRBD1	CASSEGQGRNTIYF	TGTGCCAGCAGTGAAGGACAGGGGCGAAACACCATATATTTT
TRBV28	14	TRBJ2-3	.	CASSSPVGADTQYF	TGTGCCAGCAGTTCCCCGGTAGGGGCAGATACGCAGTATTTT